Listed here is a single TCR beta chain. What it binds is not known. These data belong to a study of cytomegalovirus exposure and HLA in healthy donors. The study ran its PCR with 60 Vbeta and 13 Jbeta primers. Method: immunoSEQ multiplex PCR; TCRdb's copy keeps in-frame clones and lacks some. The sample carries roughly 150,000 clones, about 75% recorded once. Whole-study findings and limits: HLA alleles showed associations with 16,951 TCR beta sequences in a later analysis, at a 0.05 false discovery rate. Reports state that TCR beta sequences accurately predicted most subjects' HLA-A and HLA-B alleles.

Sequencing was done on a sample of PBMCs. The clonotype comes from a male donor in good health and CMV-seronegative.

The CDR3 DNA follows: TGCGCCAGCAGCTTGGGGGGACAGCCTCCTTACGAGCAGTACTTC. Translation gives CASSLGGQPPYEQYF. The chain couples TRBV5-1 to TRBJ2-7; 7 nucleotides align to TRBD1. The CDR3 covers 15 residues. CDR1 and CDR2 from the germline V gene are SGHRS and YFSETQ. Trimming took 0 bases from V and 4 from J; bases not matched to a gene: 7. The full variable domain, with the rest looked up from reference TRBV5-1 and TRBJ2-7, is KAGVTQTPRYLIKTRGQQVTLSCSPISGHRSVSWYQQTPGQGLQFLFEYFSETQRNKGNFPGRFSGRQFSNSRSEMNVSTLELGDSALYLCASSLGGQPPYEQYFGPGTRLTVT.